These 32 T cell receptor beta chains originate from one sample sequenced in a study of shared clonotypes between healthy human individuals. Method: immunoSEQ multiplex PCR; TCRdb's copy keeps in-frame clones and lacks some. Among approximately 1,000,000 clones listed, 77% were seen once. The sample consisted of memory CD4+ T cells from PBMCs. Subset described: CD45RA-negative fraction. Every receptor here comes from a man younger than 35 in good health. Some clones in this sample may be carry-over from other donors' samples.

V and J are TRBV2 and TRBJ2-7; 9 nucleotides match TRBD2. The junction had 6 bases not matched to a gene; V was cut back by 5 bases and J by 4 bases. CDR3 length: 14 residues. Per the germline V gene, CDR1 is SNHLY and CDR2 is FYNNEI. The CDR3 region has the DNA TGTGCCAGCAGTCTAGGACTAGCGATTTACGAGCAGTACTTC. Protein sequence: CASSLGLAIYEQYF.

This clone was seen only a few times. This chain links TRBV18 with TRBJ2-7; 7 nucleotides line up with TRBD1. Germline CDR1 and CDR2: KGHSH and LQKENI. The CDR3 consists of 15 residues. The trim removed 6 bases at V and 0 bases at J, leaving 8 bases unmatched. The CDR3 spells CASSLGQDLSYEQYF. Written as DNA, the CDR3 is TGTGCCAGCTCCCTCGGACAGGACCTCTCCTACGAGCAGTACTTC.

A note on this clone: Just one base apart from a much larger clone, this may be a read error. The sample contains more than one DNA sequence encoding this CDR3. This chain connects TRBV6-5 to TRBJ2-7; a weak D match, TRBD2 (5 bases). This CDR3 is 15 amino acids long. Germline CDR1 reads MNHEY; CDR2 reads SVGAGI. CDR3 loop: CASRDEAAGNYEQYF. As DNA, the CDR3 is TGTGCCAGCAGGGATGAAGCGGCCGGGAACTACGAGCAATACTTC.

The sample holds one count of this clone. The V call is TRBV29-1, the J call TRBJ2-3; TRBD2 aligns across 12 bases. The trim removed 3 bases at V and 4 bases at J, leaving 8 bases unmatched. CDR1 SQVTM and CDR2 ANQGSEA come from the germline V gene. The CDR3 spans 16 residues. This CDR3 reads CSVEAILAGGSDTQYF. CDR3 nucleotide sequence: TGCAGCGTTGAGGCTATCCTAGCGGGAGGGTCAGATACGCAGTATTTT.

This rearrangement joins TRBV5-4 to TRBJ2-3; unclear D gene. The CDR3 is 17 amino acids. Germline CDR1 reads SGHNT; CDR2 reads YYREEE (reference sequence). Trimming pared 3 bases from V and 3 bases from J, leaving 20 bases between. DNA for the CDR3: TGTGCCAGCAGCTCATTGATCACTGGCACCGTAACAGATACGCAGTATTTT. Translating it yields CASSSLITGTVTDTQYF. Full variable domain (rest looked up from reference TRBV5-4 and TRBJ2-3): ETGVTQSPTHLIKTRGQQVTLRCSSQSGHNTVSWYQQALGQGPQFIFQYYREEENGRGNFPPRFSGLQFPNYSSELNVNALELDDSALYLCASSSLITGTVTDTQYFGPGTRLTVL.

The CDR3 DNA is TGTGCCAGCTCACCGACTAGCGGGAGTATCTACGAGCAGTACTTC. Its protein is CASSPTSGSIYEQYF. The V gene is TRBV18, the J gene TRBJ2-7; 12 bases agree with TRBD2. This CDR3 is 15 amino acids long. Trimming removed 3 bases from V and 3 bases from J; junction bases left unmatched: 3. From germline, CDR1 is KGHSH and CDR2 LQKENI.

The V and J genes are TRBV7-9 and TRBJ2-3; D unclear. V lost 5 bases and J 11 bases, leaving 11 bases between the germline ends. CDR1 is SEHNR and CDR2 is FQNEAQ in the germline V gene (reference sequence). CDR3 size: 11 residues. Here the CDR3 reads CASSALYGQYF. Written as DNA, the CDR3 is TGTGCCAGCAGCGCCCTATACGGGCAGTATTTT.

This chain links TRBV5-6 with TRBJ2-2, with 9 bases matching TRBD2. Germline-derived CDR1 and CDR2 are SGHDT and YYEEEE. This CDR3 comprises 17 residues. The V gene end was trimmed by 4 bases and the J gene end by 0 bases; junction bases not matched to a gene: 7. The CDR3 DNA follows: TGTGCCAGCAGCGTGAGACTAGCGGAAGCGAACACCGGGGAGCTGTTTTTT. Amino acid sequence: CASSVRLAEANTGELFF.

V is TRBV7-9 and J is TRBJ1-2, with 11 positions matching TRBD1. Unmatched junction bases numbered 5, after V lost 2 bases and J lost 0 bases. Germline CDR1 SEHNR, CDR2 FQNEAQ (reference sequence). The length of the CDR3 is 17 residues. The CDR3 coding sequence is TGTGCCAGCAGCTTACAACCGGGACAGGGGGCTAACTATGGCTACACCTTC. It is translated as CASSLQPGQGANYGYTF. The whole variable domain, remainder taken from reference TRBV7-9 and TRBJ1-2, is DTGVSQNPRHKITKRGQNVTFRCDPISEHNRLYWYRQTLGQGPEFLTYFQNEAQLEKSRLLSDRFSAERPKGSFSTLEIQRTEQGDSAMYLCASSLQPGQGANYGYTFGSGTRLTVV.

About this clone: A read error may produce the germline difference seen at one junction end. The chain has TRBV5-4 and TRBJ2-2; TRBD2 is a possible D gene (5 bases). The germline CDR1 and CDR2 sequences are SGHNT and YYREEE (reference sequence). CDR3 length: 16 amino acids. The CDR3 DNA reads TGTGCCAGCAGCCCCGGTACAAGCCTGTACACCGGGGAGCTGTTTTTC. Translation gives CASSPGTSLYTGELFF.

This chain links TRBV19 with TRBJ2-5; the match to TRBD2 covers 9 bases. Germline V gives CDR1 LNHDA, CDR2 SQIVND (reference sequence). The J segment lost 11 bases and the V segment lost 3 bases, leaving 19 bases of the junction unmatched. The CDR3 is 17 residues long. The CDR3 is CASSMRREGLAFEAQYF. CDR3 bases: TGTGCCAGTAGTATGCGCAGAGAGGGACTAGCCTTCGAAGCACAGTACTTC.

A remark on this clone: Other nucleotide sequences from this sample produce the same CDR3. This chain connects TRBV4-2 to TRBJ2-1, with 11 bases fitting TRBD2. Germline V gene data show CDR1 as LGHNA and CDR2 as YNFKEQ. The CDR3 has 16 residues. Trimming at V came to 1 base and at J to 4 bases, leaving 3 bases not matched to a gene. For the CDR3, the DNA is TGTGCCAGCAGCCAAGTAGGGACTAGCGGTTACAATGAGCAGTTCTTC. Translation: CASSQVGTSGYNEQFF.

This clone was detected many times. The CDR3 is CAWSSEPNREREKLFF. The CDR3, as DNA: TGTGCCTGGAGTTCAGAGCCCAATCGAGAAAGAGAAAAACTGTTTTTT. V and J are TRBV30 and TRBJ1-4; no reliable D call. V was pared by 2 bases and J by 8 bases, with 21 bases between. Per germline, CDR1 GTSNPN and CDR2 SVGIG (reference sequence). The CDR3 is 16 amino acids.

As for this clone: This sample includes further DNA sequences coding for the same CDR3. The chain links TRBV4-1 to TRBJ2-7, with 9 bases matching TRBD1. Trimming took 3 bases from V and 4 from J; bases not matched to a gene: 7. CDR3 size: 15 residues. CDR1 is MGHRA and CDR2 is YSYEKL in the germline V gene. CDR3 nucleotides: TGCGCCAGCAGCCAGCCGCGAGACAGGGGGTACGAGCAGTACTTC. This encodes CASSQPRDRGYEQYF.

V is TRBV6-5 and J is TRBJ2-3, with D possibly being TRBD1 (5 bases). V lost 7 bases, J lost 0 bases, and 8 bases lay in between. Germline V gene lookup returns CDR1 MNHEY and CDR2 SVGAGI. The CDR3 spans 13 residues. CDR3 residues: CASIDSSTDTQYF. The CDR3 coding sequence is TGTGCCAGCATAGACAGTAGCACAGATACGCAGTATTTT.

The V gene is TRBV29-1, the J gene TRBJ1-1; D is unclear. The ends were cut back, 7 bases at V and 3 bases at J, with 9 bases in the middle. Germline CDR1 SQVTM, CDR2 ANQGSEA. The CDR3 runs 11 residues. In DNA form, the CDR3 reads TGCAGCGCATACACAGACACTGAAGCTTTCTTT. Amino acid sequence: CSAYTDTEAFF.

This chain joins TRBV27 and TRBJ1-5; 9 bases are shared with TRBD1. CDR1 and CDR2 (germline): MNHEY, SMNVEV (reference sequence). V was pared by 6 bases and J by 6 bases, with 9 bases of the junction left unmatched. CDR3 length: 15 residues. For the CDR3, the DNA is TGTGCCAGCAGCCTGGACAGGGGAAGGGTTCAGCCCCAGCATTTT. It specifies CASSLDRGRVQPQHF.

This clone was seen only a few times. The chain has TRBV2 and TRBJ1-6; TRBD1 might be the D (6 bases). The CDR3 spans 14 residues. V lost 6 bases and J lost 8, with 14 bases in between. CDR1 is SNHLY, CDR2 FYNNEI, per germline. The CDR3 DNA is TGTGCCAGCAGATCGGACAGAGGGGATTCACCCCTCCACTTT. Its protein product is CASRSDRGDSPLHF.

The V and J genes are TRBV9 and TRBJ1-4; a weak D match, TRBD1 (6 bases). The CDR3 extends over 14 amino acids. Germline CDR1 is SGDLS and CDR2 is YYNGEE. V was shortened by 1 base and J by 6 bases, with 10 bases between the two germline ends. CDR3 region: CASSVRGVDEKLFF. Here the CDR3 DNA reads TGTGCCAGCAGCGTAAGGGGGGTCGATGAAAAACTGTTTTTT.

The chain couples TRBV7-9 to TRBJ1-1; D ambiguous. CDR3 size: 14 residues. V was cut by 5 bases and J by 3 bases, with 13 bases left in between. Per germline, CDR1 SEHNR and CDR2 FQNEAQ (reference sequence). The CDR3 DNA reads as TGTGCCAGCAGCCCCCGGCACAGTGACACTGAAGCTTTCTTT. Translating it yields CASSPRHSDTEAFF.

This chain joins TRBV5-4 and TRBJ1-4; D is possibly TRBD1 (6 bases). Looked up from germline, CDR1 is SGHNT and CDR2 is YYREEE (reference sequence). Trimming shortened V by 5 bases and J by 5 bases, and 16 bases separated the two germline ends. This CDR3 comprises 15 residues. CDR3 protein: CASSSAGDVNEKLFF. CDR3 DNA: TGTGCCAGCAGTTCGGCAGGGGATGTGAATGAAAAACTGTTTTTT. Drawing the rest from reference TRBV5-4 and TRBJ1-4, the complete variable domain is ETGVTQSPTHLIKTRGQQVTLRCSSQSGHNTVSWYQQALGQGPQFIFQYYREEENGRGNFPPRFSGLQFPNYSSELNVNALELDDSALYLCASSSAGDVNEKLFFGSGTQLSVL.

The chain uses TRBV29-1 and TRBJ2-4, with a tentative D call TRBD2 (7 bases). V was cut by 4 bases and J by 7 bases, with 11 bases left in between. The CDR3 extends over 12 amino acids. Per the germline V gene, CDR1 is SQVTM and CDR2 is ANQGSEA. The DNA for the CDR3 is TGCAGCGTTGGGGAGGGGGAGAACATTCAGTACTTC. Protein product: CSVGEGENIQYF.

The chain is built from TRBV6-5 and TRBJ2-7; perhaps TRBD2 as D (6 bases). Trimming stripped 10 bases from V and 0 bases from J, with 13 bases between. This CDR3 contains 13 residues. CDR1 and CDR2 from the germline V gene are MNHEY and SVGAGI. Here the CDR3 reads CAKVGGPSYEQYF. The CDR3 region has the DNA TGTGCCAAAGTCGGGGGACCCTCCTACGAGCAGTACTTC.

The V call is TRBV2, the J call TRBJ1-5; 7 bases fit TRBD1. The CDR3 length is 14 residues. Germline assignment: CDR1 SNHLY and CDR2 FYNNEI. Germline trimming cut 6 bases from V and 5 bases from J; bases unmatched to any gene: 7. The CDR3: CASSADRVDQPQHF. The CDR3 DNA sequence: TGTGCCAGCAGCGCTGACAGGGTGGATCAGCCCCAGCATTTT.

The chain combines TRBV5-6 with TRBJ2-7, with 8 bases matching TRBD1. CDR3 length: 14 residues. V shed 4 bases, J shed 6 bases, and the junction held 9 bases outside the gene matches. The germline gives CDR1 SGHDT, CDR2 YYEEEE. The CDR3 DNA follows: TGTGCCAGCAGCCCTCGGGGACAGGCTGGCGAGCAGTACTTC. Translating gives CASSPRGQAGEQYF.

V usage is TRBV7-8 and J usage is TRBJ1-5; TRBD1 aligns across 7 bases. The J segment lost 11 bases and the V segment lost 1 base, leaving 5 bases of the junction unmatched. Germline V gene lookup returns CDR1 SGHVS and CDR2 FQNEAQ. The length of the CDR3 is 13 residues. The CDR3 DNA reads TGTGCCAGCAGCTTAGATGGACAGGCTACCCAGCATTTT. It specifies CASSLDGQATQHF. The variable domain in full, completed from reference TRBV7-8 and TRBJ1-5, reads GAGVSQSPRYKVAKRGQDVALRCDPISGHVSLFWYQQALGQGPEFLTYFQNEAQLDKSGLPSDRFFAERPEGSVSTLKIQRTQQEDSAVYLCASSLDGQATQHFGDGTRLSIL.

This clone came up once. This rearrangement joins TRBV28 to TRBJ1-4; 9 bases line up with TRBD1. J gave up 8 bases and V 5 bases, and 9 bases lay outside the gene matches. CDR1 is MDHEN and CDR2 is SYDVKM in the germline V gene. The CDR3 runs to 15 residues. The CDR3, as DNA: TGTGCCAGCAGTACAAACAGGGGGCGCCAGGAAAAACTGTTTTTT. Translation gives CASSTNRGRQEKLFF. Supplemented by reference TRBV28 and TRBJ1-4, the full variable domain reads DVKVTQSSRYLVKRTGEKVFLECVQDMDHENMFWYRQDPGLGLRLIYFSYDVKMKEKGDIPEGYSVSREKKERFSLILESASTNQTSMYLCASSTNRGRQEKLFFGSGTQLSVL.

To note about this clone: The same CDR3 can be traced to other DNA sequences in this sample. The chain uses TRBV2 and TRBJ1-2, with D unresolved. CDR3 length: 14 residues. V shed 4 bases and J shed 0 bases, with 9 bases lying between them. CDR1 is SNHLY, CDR2 FYNNEI, per germline. The CDR3 loop reads CASSAQSTNYGYTF. DNA of the CDR3: TGTGCCAGCAGTGCCCAGTCGACTAACTATGGCTACACCTTC.

In its sample, this clone was seen once. The CDR3 DNA is TGCGCCAGCAGCTTTGGGACAGGGGATGCTGGAAACACCATATATTTT. The encoded protein is CASSFGTGDAGNTIYF. This chain connects TRBV5-1 to TRBJ1-3, with 10 positions matching TRBD1. This CDR3 is built from 16 residues. Trimming took 2 bases from V and 2 from J; bases not matched to a gene: 4. Germline V gene lookup returns CDR1 SGHRS and CDR2 YFSETQ.

V usage is TRBV28 and J usage is TRBJ1-2; possible D gene TRBD1, 5 bases. The CDR3 totals 14 residues. V lost 3 bases to trimming and J lost 13 bases, with 21 bases between them. Looked up from germline, CDR1 is MDHEN and CDR2 is SYDVKM. This CDR3 is CASSLPKQSGLSTF. As DNA, the CDR3 is TGTGCCAGCAGTTTGCCCAAGCAATCAGGGCTCTCCACCTTC.

To note about this clone: At the DNA level, this CDR3 is encoded by other sequences in the same sample as well. This chain connects TRBV28 to TRBJ2-7, with TRBD2 as a possible D gene (6 bases). Germline CDR1 and CDR2: MDHEN and SYDVKM. The CDR3 extends over 13 amino acids. V was cut by 6 bases and J by 2 bases, with 11 bases left in between. The DNA of the CDR3 is TGTGCCAGCAGCCCCAGCGGGCCCTACGAGCAGTACTTC. This translates into CASSPSGPYEQYF.

The chain carries TRBV7-9 and TRBJ2-1, with TRBD2 identical over 16 bases. Germline CDR1 reads SEHNR; CDR2 reads FQNEAQ (reference sequence). The J segment lost 15 bases and the V segment lost 5 bases, leaving 10 bases of the junction unmatched. This CDR3 spans 15 amino acids. The CDR3 here is CASSPSGTSGRDGFF. For the CDR3, the DNA is TGTGCCAGCAGCCCTAGCGGGACTAGCGGGAGGGATGGGTTCTTC.